The source of this T cell receptor (beta chain) is a study (dated by TCRdb to 2016 to 2018). This clonotype was counted a few times. Its antigen is currently not known. Per-base qualities were not stored, and no clone one base away is much larger. The library was produced with RT-PCR. These reads were obtained on an Illumina MiSeq. TCRdb trimmed the raw reads at Q25, called clones with MiXCR and kept productive beta chains. Every CDR3 protein is listed once, alongside the most common genes and DNA of its rows. Across this sample there are approximately 720,000 distinct CDR3 sequences, with 13% to 15% seen only once. In total, the top ten clones hold 3% to 4.5% of the sample. The CDR3 covers 13 residues, taking in both the cysteine and the phenylalanine. The entry retains the CDR3 DNA only, 39 bases that are in frame from base 1. Trimmed from V: 8 bases; trimmed from J: 5 bases; junction bases lacking a gene match: 7. CDR1 and CDR2 are drawn from the germline V gene: SNHLY, FYNNEI.

The V and J segments used are TRBV2 and TRBJ1-1, with 8 bases matching TRBD1. Sequenced sample: memory CD4+ T cells from blood. The clonotype was recovered from a female donor in good health, serving as a healthy control. The bases read TGTGCCAGCGACCCAGGACAGGGAACTGAAGCTTTCTTT. It translates to CASDPGQGTEAFF. The full variable domain, with segments outside the CDR3 supplied by the reference TRBV2 and TRBJ1-1 proteins, appears as EPEVTQTPSHQVTQMGQEVILRCVPISNHLYFYWYRQILGQKVEFLVSFYNNEISEKSEIFDDQFSVERPDGSNFTLKIRSTKLEDSAMYFCASDPGQGTEAFFGQGTRLTVV.